Below are 24 T cell receptor beta chains sequenced from a single sample in a study of shared clonotypes between healthy human individuals. Sequencing was performed with immunoSEQ multiplex PCR; in TCRdb, only in-frame clones are kept and a portion is missing. Of approximately 530,000 clones listed, about 96% were seen once; the top ten hold about 0.06%. Sequenced input: naive CD4+ T cells sorted from blood. Subset in this sample: CD45RA+ positively selected. Receptor source: a woman aged 30 to 39 in good health.

This rearrangement joins TRBV27 to TRBJ2-1; D gene unclear. V gave up 6 bases and J gave up 2 bases, with 14 bases separating them. Per the germline V gene, CDR1 is MNHEY and CDR2 is SMNVEV (reference sequence). This CDR3 is 15 amino acids long. The CDR3 region has the DNA TGTGCCAGCAGGCCCGGATCTCATCCCTACAATGAGCAGTTCTTC. Translating gives CASRPGSHPYNEQFF.

The CDR3, as DNA: TGTGCCAGCAGCTTGTCTTGGGGACAGAGCACCGGGGAGCTGTTTTTT. It encodes CASSLSWGQSTGELFF. V usage is TRBV5-5 and J usage is TRBJ2-2, with 7 positions matching TRBD1. V shed 1 base and J 4 bases; nucleotides not matched to a gene: 7. The CDR3 is made up of 16 amino acids. Germline lookup yields CDR1 SGHKS and CDR2 YYEKEE (reference sequence).

This clone showed up just once. The chain employs TRBV28 and TRBJ1-3; D not resolved. The germline V gene encodes CDR1 MDHEN and CDR2 SYDVKM. Trimming took off 3 bases at V and 5 bases at J, with 2 bases between the two ends. There are 11 residues in the CDR3. CDR3: CASSFRNTIYF. The CDR3, as DNA: TGTGCCAGCAGTTTCAGAAACACCATATATTTT.

Note on this clone: The sample holds other DNA sequences that translate to the same CDR3. J is TRBJ1-6 and V is TRBV28, with D hard to call. Trimming shortened V by 6 bases and J by 6 bases, and 3 bases separated the two germline ends. The CDR3 has 11 amino acids. Germline V gives CDR1 MDHEN, CDR2 SYDVKM. CDR3 loop: CASSSNSPLHF. CDR3 sequence (DNA): TGTGCCAGCAGCTCTAATTCACCCCTCCACTTT.

The chain couples TRBV27 to TRBJ2-7, with D tentatively TRBD2 (5 bases). The CDR3 runs 15 residues. CDR1 and CDR2 from the germline V gene are MNHEY and SMNVEV (reference sequence). V was trimmed by 4 bases and J by 2 bases, leaving 15 bases between them. CDR3: CASSSPAGGTYEQYF. CDR3 bases: TGTGCCAGCAGTTCCCCGGCGGGCGGCACCTACGAGCAGTACTTC.

Only one count was recorded for this clone. The chain is built from TRBV28 and TRBJ2-3, with D perhaps TRBD2 (5 bases). This CDR3 comprises 16 residues. V was trimmed by 2 bases and J by 2 bases, leaving 14 bases between them. Germline CDR1 reads MDHEN; CDR2 reads SYDVKM. Here the CDR3 DNA reads TGTGCCAGCAGTTTAGTTGGTCGGGAACTCACAGATACGCAGTATTTT. The encoded protein is CASSLVGRELTDTQYF.

CDR3 protein: CASSWGGLAGYSEQYF. The CDR3 DNA reads TGTGCCAGCAGCTGGGGAGGACTAGCGGGCTACAGCGAGCAGTACTTC. The chain couples TRBV5-6 to TRBJ2-7; 11 bases are shared with TRBD2. This CDR3 contains 16 residues. V lost 3 bases, J lost 6 bases, and 11 bases stayed unmatched. CDR1 is SGHDT and CDR2 is YYEEEE in the germline V gene.

The chain carries TRBV27 and TRBJ1-3, with TRBD1 as a possible D gene (5 bases). The CDR3 sequence is 14 residues long. Germline V gives CDR1 MNHEY, CDR2 SMNVEV (reference sequence). V was pared by 5 bases and J by 1 base, with 9 bases between. The CDR3 here is CASSRQGSGNTIYF. In nucleotides, the CDR3 is TGTGCCAGCAGTCGCCAGGGTTCTGGAAACACCATATATTTT.

The rearrangement links TRBV29-1 to TRBJ2-2, with 9 bases matching TRBD1. V lost 4 bases, J lost 3 bases, and 9 bases stayed unmatched. Germline CDR1 reads SQVTM; CDR2 reads ANQGSEA. The CDR3 runs to 16 residues. CDR3 loop: CSVGLTGGADTGELFF. The CDR3 coding sequence is TGCAGCGTTGGATTAACAGGGGGCGCGGACACCGGGGAGCTGTTTTTT.

This sequence joins TRBV28 and TRBJ2-7; D uncertain. Germline lookup yields CDR1 MDHEN and CDR2 SYDVKM. Trimming left V 1 base short and J 3 bases short, with 19 bases between. CDR3 length: 17 amino acids. The CDR3 here is CASSLSLIGGWSYEQYF. The CDR3 nucleotides read TGTGCCAGCAGTTTATCTCTTATTGGCGGATGGAGCTACGAGCAGTACTTC.

The chain links TRBV4-1 to TRBJ2-3; D gene uncertain. From germline, CDR1 is MGHRA and CDR2 YSYEKL. The CDR3 contains 13 residues. Trimming took off 5 bases at V and 2 bases at J, with 8 bases between the two ends. This chain's CDR3 is CASSTTYTDTQYF. The DNA of the CDR3 is TGCGCCAGCAGCACCACCTACACAGATACGCAGTATTTT.

The chain is built from TRBV30 and TRBJ2-1; D may be TRBD2 (6 bases). Germline V gives CDR1 GTSNPN, CDR2 SVGIG (reference sequence). The CDR3 totals 15 residues. Trimming cost V 1 base and J 1 base, with 11 bases left between them. For the CDR3, the DNA is TGTGCCTGGAGTGGTGGGAGGTATTCCTACAATGAGCAGTTCTTC. Encoded protein: CAWSGGRYSYNEQFF.

This sequence joins TRBV5-1 and TRBJ2-7; tentatively, D is TRBD1 (5 bases). Looked up from germline, CDR1 is SGHRS and CDR2 is YFSETQ. V lost 4 bases and J lost 5, with 10 bases in between. This CDR3 has 12 amino acids. DNA of the CDR3: TGCGCCAGCAGCCCCCTAGGGGACGAGCAGTACTTC. Translation gives CASSPLGDEQYF.

The chain is built from TRBV19 and TRBJ2-2; TRBD1 aligns across 8 bases. The CDR3 is made up of 15 amino acids. V lost 4 bases and J lost 6; bases outside the gene matches: 7. Germline CDR1 reads LNHDA; CDR2 reads SQIVND (reference sequence). CDR3 protein: CASSTPRTGSGELFF. As DNA, the CDR3 is TGTGCCAGTAGTACGCCGCGGACAGGGTCCGGGGAGCTGTTTTTT.

V and J are TRBV11-1 and TRBJ2-3; weak D call: TRBD2 (6 bases). This CDR3 has 15 residues. V was pared by 4 bases and J by 4 bases, with 15 bases between. CDR1 is SGHAT, CDR2 FQDESV, per germline (reference sequence). In DNA, the CDR3 is TGTGCCAGCAGCTCGGTCGGGAGTATTTCAGATACGCAGTATTTT. This sequence encodes CASSSVGSISDTQYF.

V is TRBV28 and J is TRBJ2-7, with D perhaps TRBD2 (5 bases). The CDR3 loop spans 16 amino acids. V gave up 3 bases and J gave up 4 bases, with 19 bases separating them. CDR1 is MDHEN, CDR2 SYDVKM, per germline. As DNA, the CDR3 is TGTGCCAGCAGTTTGGCTCGACTAATTAGGCCTTACGAGCAGTACTTC. Amino acids: CASSLARLIRPYEQYF.

The chain recombines TRBV28 with TRBJ2-7; 12 nucleotides agree with TRBD2. V shed 7 bases and J 5 bases; nucleotides not matched to a gene: 6. This CDR3 contains 14 residues. From germline, CDR1 is MDHEN and CDR2 SYDVKM. The chain's CDR3 is CASKLAGGIDEQYF. The CDR3 DNA reads TGTGCCAGCAAACTAGCGGGAGGAATTGACGAGCAGTACTTC.

The chain employs TRBV28 and TRBJ2-6, with 10 bases that match TRBD2. From germline, CDR1 is MDHEN and CDR2 SYDVKM. Germline trimming cut 6 bases from V and 0 bases from J; bases unmatched to any gene: 17. The CDR3 runs 21 residues. CDR3 in amino acids: CASRRPAPGLARSSGANVLTF. The CDR3 nucleotides read TGTGCCAGCAGAAGACCCGCACCGGGACTAGCGCGGAGCTCTGGGGCCAACGTCCTGACTTTC.

This sequence joins TRBV27 and TRBJ1-2; D might be TRBD1 (6 bases). The CDR3 runs to 12 residues. The V end was cut by 5 bases, the J end by 8 bases, with 12 bases between. CDR1 is MNHEY, CDR2 SMNVEV, per germline (reference sequence). The CDR3 nucleotides read TGTGCCAGCAGTAATATGGGGGGCGGCTACACCTTC. This translates into CASSNMGGGYTF.

The chain has TRBV6-5 and TRBJ1-5; TRBD1 agrees at 7 bases. CDR1 and CDR2 from the germline V gene are MNHEY and SVGAGI. V shed 5 bases and J 6 bases; nucleotides not matched to a gene: 4. There are 13 residues in the CDR3. As DNA, the CDR3 is TGTGCCAGCAGTGACAGGGATCGTCAGCCCCAGCATTTT. Its translation is CASSDRDRQPQHF.

The chain uses TRBV5-1 and TRBJ1-3; D may be TRBD1 (5 bases). In germline, CDR1 is SGHRS, CDR2 YFSETQ. The CDR3 covers 13 residues. Trimming pared 4 bases from V and 0 bases from J, leaving 5 bases between. The CDR3 region is CASSGTSGNTIYF. CDR3 bases: TGCGCCAGCAGCGGGACCTCTGGAAACACCATATATTTT.

The V gene is TRBV6-6, the J gene TRBJ2-1; D unresolved. The CDR3 consists of 15 residues. Trimming took 8 bases from V and 0 from J, leaving 14 bases between them. In germline, CDR1 is MNHNY, CDR2 SVGAGI (reference sequence). The CDR3 nucleotides read TGTGCCAGCTCCTTTGACGGGCACTCCTACAATGAGCAGTTCTTC. It codes for CASSFDGHSYNEQFF.

For this clone: The junction departs from the called germline gene at one end, perhaps through a read error. The chain combines TRBV7-9 with TRBJ2-1; D gene uncertain. The CDR3 extends over 10 amino acids. Germline loops: CDR1 SEHNR, CDR2 FQNEAQ (reference sequence). This CDR3 is CASGLNEQFF. The CDR3 region has the DNA TGTGCCAGCGGCTTAAATGAGCAGTTCTTC. Drawing the rest from reference TRBV7-9 and TRBJ2-1, the complete variable domain is DTGVSQNPRHKITKRGQNVTFRCDPISEHNRLYWYRQTLGQGPEFLTYFQNEAQLEKSRLLSDRFSAERPKGSFSTLEIQRTEQGDSAMYLCASGLNEQFFGPGTRLTVL.

For the CDR3, the DNA is TGTGCCAGCTCACCACTGACTGGAGTATTTGAGCAGTACTTC. Its translation: CASSPLTGVFEQYF. The chain combines TRBV18 with TRBJ2-7; the D is unclear. CDR1 is KGHSH and CDR2 is LQKENI in the germline V gene. The CDR3 runs 14 residues. V lost 1 base and J 7 bases, leaving 14 bases between the germline ends.